This T cell receptor beta chain was profiled in a study of cytomegalovirus exposure and HLA in healthy donors. The CDR3 length is 17 residues. Germline-derived CDR1 and CDR2 are LGHNA and YNFKEQ. V lost 1 base, J lost 4 bases, and 2 bases stayed unmatched. This clone was detected a few times. The sample carries other DNA sequences with the same CDR3. Here immunoSEQ multiplex PCR was the method, and the copy in TCRdb shows in-frame clones only, minus some. Here the sample spans about 74,000 clones, 94% being singletons. The chain combines TRBV4-2 with TRBJ2-2; TRBD2 aligns across 14 bases. The clonotype was recovered from a woman under 30 in good health and CMV-seropositive. Sequencing was done on a sample of PBMCs. The CDR3 region is CASSQGTSGGTTGELFF. CDR3 nucleotides: TGTGCCAGCAGCCAAGGGACTAGCGGGGGGACCACCGGGGAGCTGTTTTTT.